The rows below give T cell receptor beta chains drawn from one sample of a study of shared clonotypes between healthy human individuals. Clones were sequenced by immunoSEQ multiplex PCR, and TCRdb holds only the in-frame ones, with some missing. Counted here are approximately 2.5 million clones, more than 90% occurring once; the ten biggest clones make up around 0.14%. Input material: naive CD4+ T cells sorted from blood. The source is a man aged 18 to 30 in good health. Each CDR3 is given with its conserved first and last residue. The D gene is left open where the match is weak. Only part of the rows carry a size: once, few, many, or a class if the clone is expanded.

D gene	V gene	CDR3 length	J gene	clone size	CDR3 DNA	CDR3 protein
TRBD2	TRBV30	16	TRBJ2-3	.	TGTGCCTGGAGTGTAAAAGCGGGACTGGGGCCAGATACGCAGTATTTT	CAWSVKAGLGPDTQYF
.	TRBV6-6	15	TRBJ2-2	.	TGTGCCAGCAGTTACTCAGACCGGGGGAGCGGGGAGCTGTTTTTT	CASSYSDRGSGELFF
.	TRBV6-4	15	TRBJ1-6	.	TGTGCCAGCAAGCCCCCGGGACAAATCAATTCACCCCTCCACTTT	CASKPPGQINSPLHF
.	TRBV29-1	10	TRBJ2-5	few	TGCAGCGGAGGTGGGGAGACCCAGTACTTC	CSGGGETQYF
.	TRBV2	14	TRBJ2-5	.	TGTGCCAGCAGCGCGGACCGAGCCCAAGAGACCCAGTACTTC	CASSADRAQETQYF
.	TRBV6-5	14	TRBJ1-2	.	TGTGCCAGCAGTTACCGGGACTATAACTATGGCTACACCTTC	CASSYRDYNYGYTF
.	TRBV2	13	TRBJ1-6	.	TGTGCCAGCAGTGGCGACAAGGGATCACCCCTCCACTTT	CASSGDKGSPLHF
.	TRBV7-9	14	TRBJ2-7	.	TGTGCCAGCAGCTTAGAAGGGCGGACAAACGAGCAGTACTTC	CASSLEGRTNEQYF
TRBD2	TRBV5-4	12	TRBJ2-2	.	TGTGCCAGCCGTCGGGAGGGCGGGGAGCTGTTTTTT	CASRREGGELFF
.	TRBV21-1	11	TRBJ2-7	.	TGTGCCAGCAGCTTTCGCTACGAGCAGTACTTC	CASSFRYEQYF
.	TRBV7-8	13	TRBJ1-5	.	TGTGCCAGCAGCTTATTTTTAAATCAGCCCCAGCATTTT	CASSLFLNQPQHF
.	TRBV5-4	13	TRBJ2-3	once	TGTGCCAGCAGCTCCAGCGTGGGTTATACGCAGTATTTT	CASSSSVGYTQYF
.	TRBV19	13	TRBJ2-1	.	TGTGCCAGTAGGGACGGATCCAACAATGAGCAGTTCTTC	CASRDGSNNEQFF
.	TRBV6-1	15	TRBJ2-7	.	TGTGCCACCTCCCGGGACTTGCCCAGCTCCTACGAGCAGTACTTC	CATSRDLPSSYEQYF
TRBD2	TRBV30	15	TRBJ2-1	.	TGTGCCTGGAGTCGCGGGGGGGCCAAATACAATGAGCAGTTCTTC	CAWSRGGAKYNEQFF
TRBD1	TRBV5-4	14	TRBJ2-2	.	TGTGCCAGCAGCTCGACAGGGCACACCGGGGAGCTGTTTTTT	CASSSTGHTGELFF
.	TRBV18	15	TRBJ1-4	.	TGTGCCAGCTCACCGAGGCAGGGGCCCAATGAAAAACTGTTTTTT	CASSPRQGPNEKLFF